The clone carrying this TCR beta chain has more than one count but fewer than ten. The data derive from a study of shared clonotypes between healthy human individuals. Libraries were prepared by immunoSEQ multiplex PCR; TCRdb keeps only in-frame clonotypes and omits some of them. The sample comprises 400,000 to 600,000 clones, roughly 83% of which are singletons, and over 10% rests with the top ten. There were no recent acute infections or vaccinations among the donors, who were healthy HIV-negative adults. The CDR3 consists of 16 residues. CDR1 and CDR2 (germline): KGHSH, LQKENI. Trimming took 2 bases from V and 5 from J; bases not matched to a gene: 8.

The chain links TRBV18 to TRBJ2-1; the match to TRBD2 covers 8 bases. The receptor was isolated from a woman between 35 and 50 years old in good health. Some clones in this sample may be carry-over from other donors' samples. Sequenced material: PBMCs. The CDR3 coding sequence is TGTGCCAGCTCACCAACGTTGCGGGAGGCCCACAATGAGCAGTTCTTC. This sequence encodes CASSPTLREAHNEQFF.